This T cell receptor (beta chain) was documented in a study of blood T cell repertoires in COVID-19. On the study more broadly: Samples taken during acute and convalescent COVID-19 were collected in the United States, Italy and Spain. Sources were T cells, B-cell-depleted T cells, or PBMCs; the material itself was cDNA or gDNA.

Per the original data handling: For nucleated cells, counts were estimated from reference gene primer amplification. The method was immunoSEQ multiplex PCR; TCRdb's version includes in-frame clones alone and lacks a portion of them. V and J calls and clone size follow that table, whereas D and trimming were derived from the DNA. Of about 89,000 clones listed, about 91% are singletons. CDR1 MNHNS and CDR2 SASEGT come from the germline V gene. The CDR3 spans 17 residues. Germline trimming cut 1 base from V and 5 bases from J; bases unmatched to any gene: 9. This sequence was found in a man aged 55-75 years with acute or convalescent COVID-19. Sequencing input: peripheral blood. This chain links TRBV6-1 with TRBJ2-7; 12 nucleotides match TRBD2. The CDR3 loop is CASSEVPSGRVRDEQYF. The CDR3 bases are TGTGCCAGCAGTGAAGTCCCTAGCGGGAGGGTAAGGGACGAGCAGTACTTC.